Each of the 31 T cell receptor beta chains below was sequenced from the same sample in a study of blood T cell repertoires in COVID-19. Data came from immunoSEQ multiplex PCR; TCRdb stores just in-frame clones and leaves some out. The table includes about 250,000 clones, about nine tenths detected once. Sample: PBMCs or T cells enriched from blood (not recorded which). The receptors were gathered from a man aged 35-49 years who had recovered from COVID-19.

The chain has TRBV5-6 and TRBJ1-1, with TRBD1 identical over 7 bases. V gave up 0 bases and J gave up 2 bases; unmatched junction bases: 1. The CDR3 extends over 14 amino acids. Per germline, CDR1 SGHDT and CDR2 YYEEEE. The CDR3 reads CASSLDRGNTEAFF. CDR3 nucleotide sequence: TGTGCCAGCAGCTTGGACAGGGGAAACACTGAAGCTTTCTTT.

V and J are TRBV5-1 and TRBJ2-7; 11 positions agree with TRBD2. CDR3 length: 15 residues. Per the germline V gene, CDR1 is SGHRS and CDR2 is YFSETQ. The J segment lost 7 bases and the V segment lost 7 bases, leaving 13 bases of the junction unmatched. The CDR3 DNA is TGCGCCAGCGAAGAACTAGCGGGGGCCGCGGGGGAGCAGTACTTC. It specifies CASEELAGAAGEQYF.

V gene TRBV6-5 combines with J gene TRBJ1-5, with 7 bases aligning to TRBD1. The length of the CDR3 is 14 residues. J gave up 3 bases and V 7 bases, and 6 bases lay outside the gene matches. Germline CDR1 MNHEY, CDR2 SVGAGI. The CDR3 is CASTTRGPNQPQHF. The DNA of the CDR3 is TGTGCCAGCACCACGAGGGGGCCCAATCAGCCCCAGCATTTT.

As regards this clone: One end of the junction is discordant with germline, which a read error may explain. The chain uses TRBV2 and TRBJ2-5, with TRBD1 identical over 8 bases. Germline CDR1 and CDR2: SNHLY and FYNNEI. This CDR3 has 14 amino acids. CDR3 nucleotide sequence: TGTGCCAGCAGAGCTGACAGGGGCCAAGGGACCCAGTACTTC. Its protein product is CASRADRGQGTQYF.

CDR3 DNA: TGCGCCAGCAGCTATGCGGGAACGGGGGACTACGAGCAGTACTTC. It yields the protein CASSYAGTGDYEQYF. The V call is TRBV4-1, the J call TRBJ2-7; a weak D match, TRBD2 (6 bases). Germline V gives CDR1 MGHRA, CDR2 YSYEKL. Trimming removed 5 bases from V and 3 bases from J, with 17 bases in between. This CDR3 region has 15 residues.

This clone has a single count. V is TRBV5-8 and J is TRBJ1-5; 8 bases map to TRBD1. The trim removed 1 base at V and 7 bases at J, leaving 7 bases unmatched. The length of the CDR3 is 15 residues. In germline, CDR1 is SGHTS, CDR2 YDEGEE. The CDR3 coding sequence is TGTGCCAGCAGCTTGAGCCAGGGGGCACAACAGCCCCAGCATTTT. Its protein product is CASSLSQGAQQPQHF.

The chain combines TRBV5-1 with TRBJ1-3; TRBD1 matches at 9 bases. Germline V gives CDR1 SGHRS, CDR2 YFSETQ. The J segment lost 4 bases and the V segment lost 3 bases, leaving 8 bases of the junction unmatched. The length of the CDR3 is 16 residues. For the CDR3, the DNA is TGCGCCAGCAGCTGGGGGACAGGGATAAGCGGAAACACCATATATTTT. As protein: CASSWGTGISGNTIYF.

The CDR3 sequence is CASGWTSGGIQETQYF. As DNA, the CDR3 is TGTGCCAGCGGATGGACTAGCGGGGGGATACAAGAGACCCAGTACTTC. The V and J genes are TRBV2 and TRBJ2-5; 14 positions agree with TRBD2. The CDR3 spans 16 residues. The germline CDR1 and CDR2 sequences are SNHLY and FYNNEI. The J segment lost 2 bases and the V segment lost 8 bases, leaving 7 bases of the junction unmatched.

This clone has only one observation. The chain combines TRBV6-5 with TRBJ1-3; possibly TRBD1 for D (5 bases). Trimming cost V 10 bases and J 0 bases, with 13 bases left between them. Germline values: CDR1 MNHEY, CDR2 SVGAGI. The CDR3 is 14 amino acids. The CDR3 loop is CATNRSPSGNTIYF. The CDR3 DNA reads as TGTGCCACTAACAGGTCCCCCTCTGGAAACACCATATATTTT.

CDR3 region: CASSFMADSSDTQYF. Here the CDR3 DNA reads TGCGCCAGCAGCTTTATGGCGGATTCGTCGGATACGCAGTATTTT. The chain carries TRBV4-3 and TRBJ2-3; D is uncertain. The germline gives CDR1 LGHNA, CDR2 YSLEER. This CDR3 region has 15 residues. The ends were cut back, 5 bases at V and 6 bases at J, with 18 bases in the middle.

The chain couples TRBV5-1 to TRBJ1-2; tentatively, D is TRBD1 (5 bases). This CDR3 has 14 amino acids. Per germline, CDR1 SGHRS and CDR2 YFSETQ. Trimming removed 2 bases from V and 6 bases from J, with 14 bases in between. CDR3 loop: CASSFWGDHNGYTF. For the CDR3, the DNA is TGCGCCAGCAGCTTTTGGGGGGATCATAATGGCTACACCTTC.

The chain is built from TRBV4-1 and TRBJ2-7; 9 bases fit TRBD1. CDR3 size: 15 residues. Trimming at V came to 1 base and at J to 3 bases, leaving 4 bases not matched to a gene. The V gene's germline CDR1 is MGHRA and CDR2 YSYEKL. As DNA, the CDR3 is TGCGCCAGCAGCCAAGCTCCGGGACAGGGCTACGAGCAGTACTTC. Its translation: CASSQAPGQGYEQYF.

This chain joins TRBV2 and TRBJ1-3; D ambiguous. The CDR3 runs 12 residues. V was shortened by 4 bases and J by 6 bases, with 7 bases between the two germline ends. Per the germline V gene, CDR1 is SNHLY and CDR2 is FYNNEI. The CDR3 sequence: CASSVDENTIYF. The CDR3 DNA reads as TGTGCCAGCAGTGTAGATGAAAACACCATATATTTT. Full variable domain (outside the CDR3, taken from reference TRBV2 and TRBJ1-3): EPEVTQTPSHQVTQMGQEVILRCVPISNHLYFYWYRQILGQKVEFLVSFYNNEISEKSEIFDDQFSVERPDGSNFTLKIRSTKLEDSAMYFCASSVDENTIYFGEGSWLTVV.

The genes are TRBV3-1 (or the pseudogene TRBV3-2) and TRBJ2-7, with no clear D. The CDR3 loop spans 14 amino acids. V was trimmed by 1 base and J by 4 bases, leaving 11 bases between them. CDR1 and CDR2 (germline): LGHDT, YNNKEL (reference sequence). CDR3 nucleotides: TGTGCCAGCAGCCAAGCGGGTTACGCTTACGAGCAGTACTTC. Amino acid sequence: CASSQAGYAYEQYF.

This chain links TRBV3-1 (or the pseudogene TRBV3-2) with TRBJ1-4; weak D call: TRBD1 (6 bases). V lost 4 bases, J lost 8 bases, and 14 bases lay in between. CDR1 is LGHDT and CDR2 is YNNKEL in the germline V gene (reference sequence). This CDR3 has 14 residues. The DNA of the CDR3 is TGTGCCAGCAGCCTGAGGGGGTCGGGGGAAAAACTGTTTTTT. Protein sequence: CASSLRGSGEKLFF.

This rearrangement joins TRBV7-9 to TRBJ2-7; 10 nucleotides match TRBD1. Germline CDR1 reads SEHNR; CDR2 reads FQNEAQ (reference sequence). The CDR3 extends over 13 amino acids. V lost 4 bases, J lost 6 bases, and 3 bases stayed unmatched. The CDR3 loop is CASSSGQGGEQYF. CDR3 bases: TGTGCCAGCAGCTCTGGACAGGGGGGCGAGCAGTACTTC.

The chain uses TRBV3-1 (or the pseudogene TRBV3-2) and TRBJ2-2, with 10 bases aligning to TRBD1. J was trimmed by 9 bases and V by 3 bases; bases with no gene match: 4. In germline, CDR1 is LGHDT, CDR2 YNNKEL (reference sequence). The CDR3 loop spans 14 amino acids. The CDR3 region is CASSQGTGARELFF. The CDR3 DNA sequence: TGTGCCAGCAGCCAGGGGACAGGGGCCCGGGAGCTGTTTTTT.

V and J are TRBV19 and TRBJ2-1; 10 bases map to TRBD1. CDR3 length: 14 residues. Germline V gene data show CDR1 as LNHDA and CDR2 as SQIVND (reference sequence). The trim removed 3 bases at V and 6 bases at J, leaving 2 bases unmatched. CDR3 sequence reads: CASSIRDRGNEQFF. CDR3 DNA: TGTGCCAGTAGTATTCGGGACAGGGGCAATGAGCAGTTCTTC.

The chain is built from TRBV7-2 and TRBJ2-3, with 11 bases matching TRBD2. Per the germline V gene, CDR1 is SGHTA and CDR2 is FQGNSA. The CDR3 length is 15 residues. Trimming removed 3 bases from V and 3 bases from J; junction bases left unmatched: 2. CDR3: CASSFSGGETDTQYF. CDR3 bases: TGTGCCAGCAGCTTTAGCGGGGGGGAAACAGATACGCAGTATTTT. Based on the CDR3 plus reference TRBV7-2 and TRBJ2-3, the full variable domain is GAGVSQSPSNKVTEKGKDVELRCDPISGHTALYWYRQSLGQGLEFLIYFQGNSAPDKSGLPSDRFSAERTGGSVSTLTIQRTQQEDSAVYLCASSFSGGETDTQYFGPGTRLTVL.

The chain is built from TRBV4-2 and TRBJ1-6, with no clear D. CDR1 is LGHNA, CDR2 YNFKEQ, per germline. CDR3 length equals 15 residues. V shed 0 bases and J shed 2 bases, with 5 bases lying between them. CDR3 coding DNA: TGTGCCAGCAGCCAAGAGGAGACCTATAATTCACCCCTCCACTTT. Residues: CASSQEETYNSPLHF.

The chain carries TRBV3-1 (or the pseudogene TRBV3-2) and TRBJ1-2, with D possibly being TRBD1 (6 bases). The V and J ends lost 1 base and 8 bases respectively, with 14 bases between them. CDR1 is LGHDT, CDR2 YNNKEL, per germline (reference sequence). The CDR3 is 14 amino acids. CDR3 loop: CASSQGQEQGGYTF. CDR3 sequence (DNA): TGTGCCAGCAGCCAAGGACAGGAACAAGGGGGCTACACCTTC.

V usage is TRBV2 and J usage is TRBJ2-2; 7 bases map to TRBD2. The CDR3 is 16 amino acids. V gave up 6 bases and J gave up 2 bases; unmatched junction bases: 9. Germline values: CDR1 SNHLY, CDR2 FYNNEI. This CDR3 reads CASSRAAGRNTGELFF. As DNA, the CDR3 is TGTGCCAGCAGCCGTGCAGCGGGGCGAAACACCGGGGAGCTGTTTTTT.

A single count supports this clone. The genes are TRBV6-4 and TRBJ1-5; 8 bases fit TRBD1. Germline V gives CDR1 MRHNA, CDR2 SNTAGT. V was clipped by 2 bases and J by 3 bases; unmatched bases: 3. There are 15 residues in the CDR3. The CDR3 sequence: CASSDPRGPNQPQHF. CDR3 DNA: TGTGCCAGCAGTGACCCCAGGGGGCCCAATCAGCCCCAGCATTTT.

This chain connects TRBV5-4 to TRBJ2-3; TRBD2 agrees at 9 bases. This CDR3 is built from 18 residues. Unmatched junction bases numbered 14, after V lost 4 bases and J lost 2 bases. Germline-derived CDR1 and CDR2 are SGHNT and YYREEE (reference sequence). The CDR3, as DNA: TGTGCCAGCAGCGGGGGATTCACTAGCGGGCTAATCACAGATACGCAGTATTTT. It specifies CASSGGFTSGLITDTQYF.

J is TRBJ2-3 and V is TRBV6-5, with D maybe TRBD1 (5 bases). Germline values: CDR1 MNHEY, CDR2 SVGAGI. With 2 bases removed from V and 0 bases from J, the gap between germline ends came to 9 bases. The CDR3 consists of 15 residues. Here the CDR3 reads CASSYQGYSTDTQYF. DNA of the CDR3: TGTGCCAGCAGTTACCAGGGTTATAGCACAGATACGCAGTATTTT.

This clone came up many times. CDR3 region: CASSRPYGTGELFF. CDR3 coding DNA: TGTGCCAGCAGCCGCCCCTATGGTACCGGGGAGCTGTTTTTT. The rearrangement links TRBV7-8 to TRBJ2-2; D is ambiguous. The CDR3 spans 14 residues. Trimming took off 5 bases at V and 5 bases at J, with 12 bases between the two ends. Per the germline V gene, CDR1 is SGHVS and CDR2 is FQNEAQ.

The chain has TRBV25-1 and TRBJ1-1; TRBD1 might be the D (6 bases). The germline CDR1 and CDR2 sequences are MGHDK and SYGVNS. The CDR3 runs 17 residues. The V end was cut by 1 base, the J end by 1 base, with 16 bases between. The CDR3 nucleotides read TGTGCCAGCAGTGAATCCGGGGGGCGCTCAGGGAACACTGAAGCTTTCTTT. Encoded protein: CASSESGGRSGNTEAFF.

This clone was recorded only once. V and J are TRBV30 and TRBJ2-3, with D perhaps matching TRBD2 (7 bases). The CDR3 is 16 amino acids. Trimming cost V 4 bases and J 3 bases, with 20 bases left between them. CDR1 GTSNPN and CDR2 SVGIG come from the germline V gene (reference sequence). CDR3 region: CAWTDPWGRGTDTQYF. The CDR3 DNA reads TGTGCCTGGACTGACCCATGGGGGAGGGGGACAGATACGCAGTATTTT. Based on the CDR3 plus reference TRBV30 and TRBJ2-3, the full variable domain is SQTIHQWPATLVQPVGSPLSLECTVEGTSNPNLYWYRQAAGRGLQLLFYSVGIGQISSEVPQNLSASRPQDRQFILSSKKLLLSDSGFYLCAWTDPWGRGTDTQYFGPGTRLTVL.

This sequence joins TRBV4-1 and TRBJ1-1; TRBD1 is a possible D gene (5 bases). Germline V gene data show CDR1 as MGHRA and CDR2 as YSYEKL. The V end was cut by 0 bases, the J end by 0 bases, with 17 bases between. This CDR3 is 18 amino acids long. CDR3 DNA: TGCGCCAGCAGCCAAGACAGGCAGGGTTATAGTGTGAACACTGAAGCTTTCTTT. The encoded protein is CASSQDRQGYSVNTEAFF.

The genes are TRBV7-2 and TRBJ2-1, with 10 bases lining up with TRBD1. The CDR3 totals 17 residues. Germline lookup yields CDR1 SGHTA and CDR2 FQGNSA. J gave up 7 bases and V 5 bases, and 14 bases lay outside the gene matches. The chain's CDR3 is CASSLRTPGQGRNEQFF. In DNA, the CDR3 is TGTGCCAGCAGCCTCAGAACACCGGGACAGGGGAGAAATGAGCAGTTCTTC.

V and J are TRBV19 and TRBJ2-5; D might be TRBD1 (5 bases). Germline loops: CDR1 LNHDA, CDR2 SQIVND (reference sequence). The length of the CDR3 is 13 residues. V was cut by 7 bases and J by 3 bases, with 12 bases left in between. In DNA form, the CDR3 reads TGTGCCAGTAACAGGATAGGCGAAGAGACCCAGTACTTC. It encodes CASNRIGEETQYF.